The clone carrying this T cell receptor (beta chain) occurred many times. These data originate in a study of tumor-infiltrating lymphocytes in primary liver carcinoma. Study information: About 3.65 to 7.13 million productive TCRbeta reads were obtained from the samples, with similar numbers across tissue types.

TCR beta cDNA was prepared out of roughly 0.45 ug total RNA by means of a constant-region primer. Three-round nested multiplex PCR performed with slightly modified ARM-PCR produced the TCR beta libraries. It was with TRBV1-TRBV30 forward primers and a C-beta reverse primer that the first two PCR rounds were run, at around 11 cycles each. TCRdb reanalysed the multiplex PCR reads using MiXCR and keeps one entry per CDR3 protein. In the table there are about 320,000 distinct CDR3 sequences, roughly two thirds of which are singletons. Blood RNA was derived from unsorted whole blood, and germline DNA was extracted too. Germline V gene lookup returns CDR1 ENHRY and CDR2 SYGVKD. The V and J ends lost 10 bases and 5 bases respectively, with 18 bases between them. The CDR3 is made up of 13 amino acids.

Sequencing was done on a sample of peripheral blood. The V and J genes are TRBV10-3 and TRBJ2-7; no definite D call. This clonotype was obtained from a man aged 35 to 55 with primary liver carcinoma and hepatitis B virus infection. The DNA for the CDR3 is TGTGCCACCGGAGTACGGACGGGCAACGAGCAGTACTTC. Its protein product is CATGVRTGNEQYF.